Sequencing of this T cell receptor beta chain was carried out in a study of cytomegalovirus exposure and HLA in healthy donors. V lost 8 bases to trimming and J lost 0 bases; unmatched junction nucleotides: 11. Germline V gene data show CDR1 as MNHEY and CDR2 as SMNVEV (reference sequence). The CDR3 is 16 residues long. Overall study findings and caveats: Altogether, 164 TCR beta chains were recorded as cytomegalovirus-associated.

60 Vbeta and 13 Jbeta primers were used in PCR. TCRdb's copy holds only in-frame clones and misses some; the assay was immunoSEQ multiplex PCR. The sample contains some 120,000 clones, about 85% of which appear only once. This clone showed up just once. The antigen is not known. Sequenced: PBMCs. The source of this sequence is a middle-aged man in good health and CMV-seronegative. The chain has TRBV27 and TRBJ2-5; 8 nucleotides line up with TRBD2. The CDR3 sequence: CASGRGGSGNQETQYF. The CDR3 DNA reads as TGTGCCAGCGGACGGGGGGGGTCAGGAAACCAAGAGACCCAGTACTTC.